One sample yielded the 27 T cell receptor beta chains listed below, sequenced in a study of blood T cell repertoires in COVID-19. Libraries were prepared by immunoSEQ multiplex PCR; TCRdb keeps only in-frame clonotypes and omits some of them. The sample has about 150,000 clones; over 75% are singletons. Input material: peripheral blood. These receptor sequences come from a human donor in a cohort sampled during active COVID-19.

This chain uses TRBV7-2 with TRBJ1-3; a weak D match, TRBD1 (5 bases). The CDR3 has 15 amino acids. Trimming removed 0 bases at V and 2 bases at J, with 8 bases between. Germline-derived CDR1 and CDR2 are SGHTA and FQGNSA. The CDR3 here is CASSLAWGAGNTIYF. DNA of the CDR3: TGTGCCAGCAGCTTAGCGTGGGGCGCTGGAAACACCATATATTTT.

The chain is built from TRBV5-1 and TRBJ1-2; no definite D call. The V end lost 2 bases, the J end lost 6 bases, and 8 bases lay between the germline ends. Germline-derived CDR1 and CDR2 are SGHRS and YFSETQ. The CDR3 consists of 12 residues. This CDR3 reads CASSFDGDGYTF. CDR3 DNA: TGCGCCAGCAGCTTTGACGGGGATGGCTACACCTTC.

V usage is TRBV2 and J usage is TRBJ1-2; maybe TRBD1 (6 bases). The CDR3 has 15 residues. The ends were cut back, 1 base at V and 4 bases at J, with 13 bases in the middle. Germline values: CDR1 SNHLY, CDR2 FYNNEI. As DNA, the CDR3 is TGTGCCAGCAGTGAAGACTGGACAGCCTCCTATGGCTACACCTTC. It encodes CASSEDWTASYGYTF.

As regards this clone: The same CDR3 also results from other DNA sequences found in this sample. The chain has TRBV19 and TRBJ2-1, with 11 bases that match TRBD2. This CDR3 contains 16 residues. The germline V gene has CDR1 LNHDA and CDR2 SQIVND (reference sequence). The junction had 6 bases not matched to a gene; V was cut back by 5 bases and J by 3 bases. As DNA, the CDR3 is TGTGCCAGTAGTCCCCGAACTAGCGGGAGCTACAATGAGCAGTTCTTC. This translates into CASSPRTSGSYNEQFF.

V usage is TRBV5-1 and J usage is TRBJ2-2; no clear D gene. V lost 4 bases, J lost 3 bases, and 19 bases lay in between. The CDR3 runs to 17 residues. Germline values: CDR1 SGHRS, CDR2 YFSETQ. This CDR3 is CASSPFSYLGDTGELFF. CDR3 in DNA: TGCGCCAGCAGCCCCTTTTCTTACCTGGGCGACACCGGGGAGCTGTTTTTT.

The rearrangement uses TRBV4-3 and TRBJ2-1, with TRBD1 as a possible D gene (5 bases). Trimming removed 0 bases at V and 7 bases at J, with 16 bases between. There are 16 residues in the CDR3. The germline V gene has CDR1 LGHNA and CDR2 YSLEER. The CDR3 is CASSQDGVVRQNEQFF. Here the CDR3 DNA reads TGCGCCAGCAGCCAAGATGGAGTGGTCAGACAGAATGAGCAGTTCTTC.

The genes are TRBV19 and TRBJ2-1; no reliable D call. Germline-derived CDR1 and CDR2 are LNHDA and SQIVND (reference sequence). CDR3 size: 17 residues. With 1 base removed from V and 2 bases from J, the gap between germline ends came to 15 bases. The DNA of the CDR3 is TGTGCCAGTAGTATAGGTTTGTGGCAGGCAGCCTACAATGAGCAGTTCTTC. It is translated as CASSIGLWQAAYNEQFF.

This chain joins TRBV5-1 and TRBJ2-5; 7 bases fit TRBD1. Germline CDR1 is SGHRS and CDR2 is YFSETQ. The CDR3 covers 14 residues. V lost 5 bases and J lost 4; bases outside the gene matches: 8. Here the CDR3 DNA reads TGCGCCAGCAGTCCGTGGGCAGGGGGAGAGACCCAGTACTTC. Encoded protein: CASSPWAGGETQYF.

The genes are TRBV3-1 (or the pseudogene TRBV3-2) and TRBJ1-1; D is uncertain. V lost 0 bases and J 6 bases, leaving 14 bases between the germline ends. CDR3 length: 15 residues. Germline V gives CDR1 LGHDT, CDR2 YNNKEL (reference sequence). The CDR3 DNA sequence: TGTGCCAGCAGCCAAGATACCCGCGCCAGGCCTGAAGCTTTCTTT. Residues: CASSQDTRARPEAFF.

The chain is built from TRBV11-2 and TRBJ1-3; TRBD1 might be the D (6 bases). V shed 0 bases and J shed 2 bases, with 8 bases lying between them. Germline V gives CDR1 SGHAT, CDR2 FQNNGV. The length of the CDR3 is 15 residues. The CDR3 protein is CASSLEQGTGNTIYF. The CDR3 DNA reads TGTGCCAGCAGCTTAGAACAGGGTACTGGAAACACCATATATTTT. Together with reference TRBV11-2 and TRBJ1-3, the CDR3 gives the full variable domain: EAGVAQSPRYKIIEKRQSVAFWCNPISGHATLYWYQQILGQGPKLLIQFQNNGVVDDSQLPKDRFSAERLKGVDSTLKIQPAKLEDSAVYLCASSLEQGTGNTIYFGEGSWLTVV.

DNA of the CDR3: TGTGCCAGCAGCTCCTCCCCCCAGGGAAACACCATATATTTT. Its translation is CASSSSPQGNTIYF. The V and J genes are TRBV9 and TRBJ1-3; D is unresolved. Trimming took 4 bases from V and 4 from J, leaving 12 bases between them. Germline CDR1 is SGDLS and CDR2 is YYNGEE. The CDR3 covers 14 residues.

CDR3 in DNA: TGTGCCAGCAGCTTAGTCCAGGGGGACACTGAAGCTTTCTTT. Its protein is CASSLVQGDTEAFF. The chain combines TRBV7-2 with TRBJ1-1, with 7 bases aligning to TRBD1. The trim removed 1 base at V and 3 bases at J, leaving 2 bases unmatched. Germline V lookup: CDR1 SGHTA, CDR2 FQGNSA. The CDR3 sequence is 14 residues long.

The CDR3 protein is CASSPTHGEGGSPLHF. CDR3 DNA: TGCGCCAGCAGCCCAACCCATGGGGAGGGCGGTTCACCCCTCCACTTT. The genes are TRBV4-3 and TRBJ1-6; no definite D call. This CDR3 is 16 amino acids long. Germline CDR1 reads LGHNA; CDR2 reads YSLEER. The germline V and J ends were trimmed by 4 bases and 9 bases, with 19 bases remaining between them.

CDR3 coding DNA: TGTGCCAGCAGTTACGAGGGTGGCGCCGGGCAGCCCCAGCATTTT. It translates to CASSYEGGAGQPQHF. The chain uses TRBV6-2 or TRBV6-3 and TRBJ1-5, with D hard to call. There are 15 residues in the CDR3. CDR1 MNHEY and CDR2 SVGEGT come from the germline V gene. V lost 2 bases and J 7 bases, leaving 15 bases between the germline ends.

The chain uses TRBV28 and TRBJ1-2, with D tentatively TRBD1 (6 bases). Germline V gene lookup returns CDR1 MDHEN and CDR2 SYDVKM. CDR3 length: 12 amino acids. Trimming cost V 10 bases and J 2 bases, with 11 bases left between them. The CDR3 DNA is TGTGCCACCGTACAGGGAAACTATGGCTACACCTTC. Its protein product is CATVQGNYGYTF.

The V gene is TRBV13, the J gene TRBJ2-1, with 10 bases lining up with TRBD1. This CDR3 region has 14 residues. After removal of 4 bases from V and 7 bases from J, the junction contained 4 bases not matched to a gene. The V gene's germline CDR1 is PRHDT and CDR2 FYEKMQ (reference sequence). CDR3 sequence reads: CASSSRQGANEQFF. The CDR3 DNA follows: TGTGCCAGCAGCTCGAGACAGGGGGCAAATGAGCAGTTCTTC. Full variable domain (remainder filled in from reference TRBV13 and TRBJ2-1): AAGVIQSPRHLIKEKRETATLKCYPIPRHDTVYWYQQGPGQDPQFLISFYEKMQSDKGSIPDRFSAQQFSDYHSELNMSSLELGDSALYFCASSSRQGANEQFFGPGTRLTVL.

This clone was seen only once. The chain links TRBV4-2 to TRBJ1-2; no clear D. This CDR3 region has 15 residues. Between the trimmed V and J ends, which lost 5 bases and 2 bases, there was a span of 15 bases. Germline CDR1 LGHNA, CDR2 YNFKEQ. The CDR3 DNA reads TGTGCCAGCAGCATATCACGAGCGGAGAACTATGGCTACACCTTC. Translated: CASSISRAENYGYTF.

This CDR3 is CASSLAWLAGDNEQFF. Here the CDR3 DNA reads TGTGCCAGCAGCTTAGCGTGGCTAGCGGGTGACAATGAGCAGTTCTTC. This chain links TRBV7-2 with TRBJ2-1; 8 positions agree with TRBD2. From germline, CDR1 is SGHTA and CDR2 FQGNSA. This CDR3 comprises 16 residues. Trimming cost V 0 bases and J 5 bases; bases outside gene matches: 6.

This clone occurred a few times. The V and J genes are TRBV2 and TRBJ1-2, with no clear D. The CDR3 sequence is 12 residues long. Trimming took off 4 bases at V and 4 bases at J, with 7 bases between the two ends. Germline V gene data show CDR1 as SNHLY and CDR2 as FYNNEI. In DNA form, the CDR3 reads TGTGCCAGCAGTGGAGAAATCTATGGCTACACCTTC. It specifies CASSGEIYGYTF.

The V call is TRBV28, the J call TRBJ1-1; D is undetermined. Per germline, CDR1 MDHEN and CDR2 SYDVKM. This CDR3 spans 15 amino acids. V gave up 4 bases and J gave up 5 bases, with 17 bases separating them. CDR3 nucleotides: TGTGCCAGCAGTTCCCCCCCGGACGGGAAAACTGAAGCTTTCTTT. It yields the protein CASSSPPDGKTEAFF. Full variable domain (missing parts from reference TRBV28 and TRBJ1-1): DVKVTQSSRYLVKRTGEKVFLECVQDMDHENMFWYRQDPGLGLRLIYFSYDVKMKEKGDIPEGYSVSREKKERFSLILESASTNQTSMYLCASSSPPDGKTEAFFGQGTRLTVV.

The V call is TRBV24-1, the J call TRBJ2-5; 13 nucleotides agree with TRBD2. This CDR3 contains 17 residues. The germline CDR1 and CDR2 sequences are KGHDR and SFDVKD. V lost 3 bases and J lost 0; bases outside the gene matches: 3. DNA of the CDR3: TGTGCCACCAGTGATCTGGGGACTAGCGGGAACCAAGAGACCCAGTACTTC. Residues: CATSDLGTSGNQETQYF.

The DNA for the CDR3 is TGTGCCAGCAGCGTCCCGTATCTCACTTCAACTAATGAAAAACTGTTTTTT. Its translation is CASSVPYLTSTNEKLFF. The chain uses TRBV9 and TRBJ1-4; no clear D. The V end lost 2 bases, the J end lost 0 bases, and 14 bases lay between the germline ends. In germline, CDR1 is SGDLS, CDR2 YYNGEE. The CDR3 has 17 amino acids.

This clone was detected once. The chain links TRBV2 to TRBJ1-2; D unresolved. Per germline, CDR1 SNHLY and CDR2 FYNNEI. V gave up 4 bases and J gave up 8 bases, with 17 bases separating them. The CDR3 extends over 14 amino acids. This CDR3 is CASSGSWGERGYTF. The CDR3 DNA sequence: TGTGCCAGCAGTGGTTCCTGGGGAGAGCGCGGCTACACCTTC.

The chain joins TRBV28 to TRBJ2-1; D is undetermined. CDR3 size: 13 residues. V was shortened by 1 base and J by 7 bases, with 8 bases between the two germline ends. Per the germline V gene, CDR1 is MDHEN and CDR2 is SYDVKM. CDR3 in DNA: TGTGCCAGCAGTTTATCCACTCCTAATGAGCAGTTCTTC. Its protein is CASSLSTPNEQFF.

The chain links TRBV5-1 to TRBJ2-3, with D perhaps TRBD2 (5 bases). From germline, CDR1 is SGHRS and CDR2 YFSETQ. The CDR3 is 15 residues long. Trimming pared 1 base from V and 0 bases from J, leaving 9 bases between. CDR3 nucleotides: TGCGCCAGCAGCTTGCCTAGCCAAAGCACAGATACGCAGTATTTT. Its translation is CASSLPSQSTDTQYF.

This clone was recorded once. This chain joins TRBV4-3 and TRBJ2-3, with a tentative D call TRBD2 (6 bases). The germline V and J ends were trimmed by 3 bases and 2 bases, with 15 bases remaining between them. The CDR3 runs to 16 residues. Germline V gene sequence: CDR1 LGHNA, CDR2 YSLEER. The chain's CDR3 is CASSQGLASVTDTQYF. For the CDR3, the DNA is TGCGCCAGCAGCCAGGGCCTAGCGAGCGTCACAGATACGCAGTATTTT.

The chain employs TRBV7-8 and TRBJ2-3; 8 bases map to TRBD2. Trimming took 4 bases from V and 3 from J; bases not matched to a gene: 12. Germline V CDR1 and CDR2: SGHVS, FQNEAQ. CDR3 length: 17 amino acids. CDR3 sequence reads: CASSYRVSGGRTDTQYF. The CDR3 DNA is TGTGCCAGCAGCTACCGCGTCAGCGGGGGTAGAACAGATACGCAGTATTTT. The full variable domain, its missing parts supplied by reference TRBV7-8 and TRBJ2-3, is GAGVSQSPRYKVAKRGQDVALRCDPISGHVSLFWYQQALGQGPEFLTYFQNEAQLDKSGLPSDRFFAERPEGSVSTLKIQRTQQEDSAVYLCASSYRVSGGRTDTQYFGPGTRLTVL.